A single T cell receptor beta chain is shown here with its context. Its specificity is unknown. TCRdb reprocessed the reads via MiXCR and lists one record per CDR3 protein. The sample contains about 830,000 distinct CDR3 sequences, about 31% of which appear only once. This CDR3 has 18 residues. CDR1 is SEHNR, CDR2 FQNEAQ, per germline (reference sequence). The ends lost 5 bases at V and 3 bases at J; junction bases unmatched: 16. This entry is derived from a study of T cell repertoires in cytomegalovirus infection. Study details: Newly reported HLA-C-restricted and thoroughly characterized HLA-B-restricted CMV epitopes were employed. The public TCR beta signatures pointed to both CMV infection and matching HLA type. Study results and limitations: Ex vivo, HLA-C-restricted CMV-specific TCR beta clonotypes prevailed over the rest of the response. There were carriers of CMV plus the relevant HLA, and cumulative public TCR beta family frequency identified them.

The chain joins TRBV7-9 to TRBJ1-2; 9 bases map to TRBD1. This material consisted of cultured CD8+ T cells from PBMCs, taken from culture after CMV antigen stimulation. The sequence was obtained from a human donor in good health (CMV status not recorded). Some clones in this sample may be carry-over from other donors' samples. Here the CDR3 reads CASSQIRTGAGWDYGYTF. CDR3 sequence (DNA): TGTGCCAGCAGCCAAATTCGGACAGGGGCAGGATGGGACTATGGCTACACCTTC.